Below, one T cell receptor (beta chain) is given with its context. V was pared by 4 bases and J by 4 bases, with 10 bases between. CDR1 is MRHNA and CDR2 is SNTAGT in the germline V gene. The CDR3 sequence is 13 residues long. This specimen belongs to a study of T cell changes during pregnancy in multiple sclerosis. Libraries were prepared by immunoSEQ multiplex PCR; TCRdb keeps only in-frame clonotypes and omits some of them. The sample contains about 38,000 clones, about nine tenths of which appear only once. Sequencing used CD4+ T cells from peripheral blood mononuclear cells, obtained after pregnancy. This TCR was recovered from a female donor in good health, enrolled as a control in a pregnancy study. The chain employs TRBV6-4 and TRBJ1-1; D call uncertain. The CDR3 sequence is CASSVEEGTEAFF. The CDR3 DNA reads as TGTGCCAGCAGTGTTGAGGAGGGCACTGAAGCTTTCTTT.